Sequencing of this T cell receptor beta chain was carried out in a study of CD8 T cells in Susac syndrome. TCR beta sequencing covered blood CD8+ and CD4+ T cells. Controls were drawn from healthy donors and were matched for age and sex. TEMRA cells were FACS-enriched and CD8+ and CD4+ T cells negatively isolated. Random hexamers were used to reverse transcribe an amount of about 0.45 to 1 ug RNA. Amplification of TCR beta CDR3 across 54 Vbeta and 13 Jbeta was performed with immunoSEQ multiplex PCR. One entry per CDR3 protein, called by TCRdb with MiXCR from the immunoSEQ multiplex PCR reads. The sample lists about 210,000 distinct CDR3 sequences; around 93% were seen once. The TCR was taken from a human donor in good health. The sample consisted of CD4+ T cells from PBMCs.

The DNA of the CDR3 is TGTGCCAGCAGGCCCAATCGGGCGATTCCCTACGAGCAGTACGTC. It codes for CASRPNRAIPYEQYV. This chain uses TRBV2 with TRBJ2-7; D gene unclear. The CDR3 runs to 15 residues. Germline V gene sequence: CDR1 SNHLY, CDR2 FYNNEI. V was clipped by 6 bases and J by 2 bases, with 17 bases between them.